The 31 T cell receptor beta chains reported below all come from one sample, sequenced in a study of identical twins. TCRdb reprocessed the 5' RACE reads with MiXCR, giving one entry per CDR3 protein. The repertoire includes 700,000 or so distinct CDR3 sequences, 8.5% to 9% of them detected once, and 0.85% to 1% sits in the top ten. These same records also appear under a second study, on yellow fever vaccine responses in identical twins.

Sequenced material: PBMCs. The receptors stem from a young woman in good health.

The V call is TRBV28, the J call TRBJ2-1; D may be TRBD2 (5 bases). The germline V and J ends were trimmed by 6 bases and 2 bases, with 11 bases remaining between them. The CDR3 loop spans 14 amino acids. The germline gives CDR1 MDHEN, CDR2 SYDVKM. The CDR3 sequence: CASRSGKPYNEQFF. The CDR3 DNA sequence: TGTGCCAGCAGGTCGGGGAAACCCTACAATGAGCAGTTCTTC.

This clonotype was found many times. This chain joins TRBV7-9 and TRBJ2-3; 9 bases are shared with TRBD2. The V gene's germline CDR1 is SEHNR and CDR2 FQNEAQ (reference sequence). The CDR3 totals 15 residues. Trimming took 5 bases from V and 3 from J; bases not matched to a gene: 6. The CDR3 spells CASSPWAGGTDTQYF. For the CDR3, the DNA is TGTGCCAGCAGCCCATGGGCGGGGGGGACAGATACGCAGTATTTT.

This clonotype turned up a few times. The V gene is TRBV3-1, the J gene TRBJ2-2; TRBD2 matches 10 bases. This CDR3 is built from 18 residues. V shed 1 base and J 2 bases; nucleotides not matched to a gene: 7. The germline CDR1 and CDR2 sequences are LGHDT and YNNKEL (reference sequence). The CDR3: CASSQVLSLAGNTGELFF. CDR3 in DNA: TGTGCCAGCAGCCAAGTATTGTCACTAGCGGGAAACACCGGGGAGCTGTTTTTT.

The sample holds many counts of this clonotype. The rearrangement links TRBV24-1 to TRBJ2-5, with D tentatively TRBD2 (6 bases). Between the trimmed V and J ends, which lost 7 bases and 2 bases, there was a span of 10 bases. The CDR3 loop spans 13 amino acids. Germline V gene lookup returns CDR1 KGHDR and CDR2 SFDVKD. In nucleotides, the CDR3 is TGTGCCACCAGAGACGGACTACAAGAGACCCAGTACTTC. This translates into CATRDGLQETQYF.

This clonotype has only a few counts. The chain has TRBV4-3 and TRBJ2-5; possible D gene TRBD2, 6 bases. The germline V gene has CDR1 LGHNA and CDR2 YSLEER. Deletions cut 0 bases from V and 4 bases from J, with 9 bases between. CDR3 size: 14 residues. CDR3 nucleotides: TGCGCCAGCAGCCAAGATTTCGGGGGAGAGACCCAGTACTTC. This translates into CASSQDFGGETQYF.

A few counts support this clonotype. The rearrangement links TRBV28 to TRBJ1-1; D ambiguous. V was trimmed by 6 bases and J by 1 base, leaving 12 bases between them. The CDR3 loop spans 14 amino acids. Germline V gene lookup returns CDR1 MDHEN and CDR2 SYDVKM. The CDR3 sequence: CASSPVGENTEAFF. In nucleotides, the CDR3 is TGTGCCAGCAGCCCAGTGGGAGAGAACACTGAAGCTTTCTTT.

This clonotype was counted many times. This sequence joins TRBV20-1 and TRBJ1-2; D is unclear. The CDR3 is made up of 11 amino acids. The germline V gene has CDR1 DFQATT and CDR2 SNEGSKA (reference sequence). V lost 3 bases to trimming and J lost 4 bases, with 6 bases between them. The CDR3 coding sequence is TGCAGTGCTAGTATCACCTATGGCTACACCTTC. Translation gives CSASITYGYTF.

This clonotype came up many times. This chain connects TRBV6-1 to TRBJ1-1, with D tentatively TRBD1 (5 bases). Trimming removed 5 bases from V and 1 base from J, with 14 bases in between. Germline values: CDR1 MNHNS, CDR2 SASEGT. CDR3 length: 15 amino acids. The CDR3 sequence: CASSRGNDGNTEAFF. CDR3 in DNA: TGTGCCAGCAGTAGGGGAAATGACGGGAACACTGAAGCTTTCTTT.

This clonotype showed up many times. The DNA of the CDR3 is TGTGCCAGCAGTTTAGGACCCGACAATGAGCAGTTCTTC. This encodes CASSLGPDNEQFF. This rearrangement joins TRBV12-3 or TRBV12-4 to TRBJ2-1, with D hard to call. V gave up 1 base and J gave up 5 bases, with 6 bases separating them. The CDR3 length is 13 residues.

This clonotype was detected many times. This chain joins TRBV21-1 and TRBJ2-4; the table's D gene call, TRBD2, was not cross checked with the DNA. TRBV21-1 represents a pseudogene. This CDR3 is 19 amino acids long. CDR3 sequence (DNA): TGTGCCAGCAGCGACGGCCTCATAATAGCGGGAGGGGGCAAAAACATTCAGTACTTC. This codes for CASSDGLIIAGGGKNIQYF.

This clonotype was counted only a few times. This rearrangement joins TRBV20-1 to TRBJ2-7, with 7 bases aligning to TRBD2. V trimming: 1 base; J trimming: 5 bases; junction bases outside the gene matches: 8. This CDR3 comprises 14 residues. In germline, CDR1 is DFQATT, CDR2 SNEGSKA (reference sequence). CDR3 nucleotides: TGCAGTGCTAGAGTGGTAGCGGGTAAACACGAGCAGTACTTC. Amino acids: CSARVVAGKHEQYF.

This chain uses TRBV21-1 with TRBJ2-7; TRBD1, as called in the table, went unchecked against the DNA. TRBV21-1 is a recognized pseudogene. The CDR3 loop spans 16 amino acids. In DNA form, the CDR3 reads TGTGCCAGCAGCAACTTGGACCATAACAGGAGTTACGAGCAGTACTTC. Its translation: CASSNLDHNRSYEQYF.

The chain recombines TRBV27 with TRBJ2-1; D unresolved. This CDR3 contains 12 residues. CDR1 is MNHEY and CDR2 is SMNVEV in the germline V gene (reference sequence). V was shortened by 7 bases and J by 9 bases, with 13 bases between the two germline ends. The CDR3 loop is CASKHGTLEQFF. The CDR3 nucleotides read TGTGCCAGCAAGCATGGAACACTTGAGCAGTTCTTC.

The chain recombines TRBV6-2 or TRBV6-3 with TRBJ2-7; a possible D gene is TRBD2 (6 bases). V was cut by 2 bases and J by 3 bases, with 14 bases left in between. This CDR3 contains 15 residues. Per the germline V gene, CDR1 is MNHEY and CDR2 is SVGEGT. This CDR3 is CASSYPLGGNYEQYF. The CDR3 DNA reads TGTGCCAGCAGTTACCCCCTCGGCGGGAACTACGAGCAGTACTTC.

This clonotype was counted between two and nine times. V and J are TRBV12-3 or TRBV12-4 and TRBJ2-1; 8 bases align to TRBD2. The junction had 15 bases not matched to a gene; V was cut back by 2 bases and J by 6 bases. CDR3 size: 18 residues. The CDR3 DNA follows: TGTGCCAGCAGTTTAACGGACCCAGCGGGAGTTTTGTCCAATGAGCAGTTCTTC. It encodes CASSLTDPAGVLSNEQFF.

This clonotype came up many times. This rearrangement joins TRBV3-1 to TRBJ2-5, with TRBD2 identical over 8 bases. The germline V gene has CDR1 LGHDT and CDR2 YNNKEL (reference sequence). The CDR3 covers 16 residues. Germline trimming cut 1 base from V and 2 bases from J; bases unmatched to any gene: 6. CDR3 in DNA: TGTGCCAGCAGCCAAGCGTCGCGGGGGGCTCAAGAGACCCAGTACTTC. This gives the protein CASSQASRGAQETQYF.

Comments on this clonotype: The germline gene is not matched at one end of the junction; a read error may be the cause. This chain joins TRBV3-1 and TRBJ2-1, with D tentatively TRBD2 (5 bases). CDR3 length: 15 amino acids. CDR1 and CDR2 (germline): LGHDT, YNNKEL (reference sequence). The CDR3 coding sequence is TGTGCCAGCACCCAAGCGGCGAGGACCTACAATGAGCAGTTCTTC. This codes for CASTQAARTYNEQFF.

This clonotype was recorded a few times. The genes are TRBV28 and TRBJ2-7, with 9 positions matching TRBD1. Trimming cost V 4 bases and J 4 bases; bases outside gene matches: 11. The CDR3 is 16 amino acids. CDR1 is MDHEN, CDR2 SYDVKM, per germline. CDR3 coding DNA: TGTGCCAGCAGTTGGAAGCCCGGGACAGGGAATTACGAGCAGTACTTC. It yields the protein CASSWKPGTGNYEQYF.

The rearrangement joins TRBV10-2 to TRBJ1-6; the D gene is possibly TRBD1 (5 bases). The V end lost 2 bases, the J end lost 9 bases, and 11 bases lay between the germline ends. The CDR3 sequence is 14 residues long. The germline gives CDR1 WSHSY, CDR2 SAAADI. CDR3 protein: CASSETGRGSPLHF. Here the CDR3 DNA reads TGCGCCAGCAGTGAGACAGGTCGGGGTTCACCCCTCCACTTT.

This clonotype was counted only a few times. The chain joins TRBV4-3 to TRBJ1-4, with 9 bases that match TRBD1. In germline, CDR1 is LGHNA, CDR2 YSLEER. Losses at the gene ends were 1 base for V and 8 bases for J; bases not matched to a gene: 5. The CDR3 runs 15 residues. The CDR3 sequence: CASSQADRGEEKLFF. The CDR3 DNA reads TGCGCCAGCAGCCAAGCGGACAGGGGCGAAGAAAAACTGTTTTTT.

The table lists this clonotype with a few counts. CDR3 in amino acids: CASSSDRDQETQYF. CDR3 nucleotides: TGTGCCAGCAGTTCAGACAGGGACCAAGAGACCCAGTACTTC. The genes are TRBV2 and TRBJ2-5, with 7 bases matching TRBD1. Germline assignment: CDR1 SNHLY and CDR2 FYNNEI. The CDR3 runs 14 residues. Trimming at V came to 5 bases and at J to 0 bases, leaving 3 bases not matched to a gene.

This clonotype showed up just a few times. The chain couples TRBV24-1 to TRBJ2-1, with 8 bases that match TRBD2. The V gene end was trimmed by 4 bases and the J gene end by 3 bases; junction bases not matched to a gene: 4. Germline assignment: CDR1 KGHDR and CDR2 SFDVKD. This CDR3 has 15 amino acids. CDR3 sequence reads: CATSDPSGRYNEQFF. The DNA for the CDR3 is TGTGCCACCAGTGACCCTAGCGGGCGCTACAATGAGCAGTTCTTC.

This clonotype showed up just a few times. The V gene is TRBV7-8, the J gene TRBJ2-1; no clear D gene. The CDR3 runs 15 residues. Germline values: CDR1 SGHVS, CDR2 FQNEAQ. Trimming removed 7 bases at V and 0 bases at J, with 13 bases between. The DNA of the CDR3 is TGTGCCAGCACCTCACTGGTTAGCTCCTACAATGAGCAGTTCTTC. Translated: CASTSLVSSYNEQFF.

This clonotype was seen a few times. The chain couples TRBV5-5 to TRBJ2-1, with a possible D match to TRBD2 (5 bases). Between the trimmed V and J ends, which lost 4 bases and 8 bases, there was a span of 19 bases. The CDR3 is 15 amino acids. Germline V gene data show CDR1 as SGHKS and CDR2 as YYEKEE (reference sequence). CDR3 in amino acids: CASSSTSAVIDEQFF. CDR3 sequence (DNA): TGTGCCAGCAGCAGCACTAGTGCGGTTATCGATGAGCAGTTCTTC. The full variable domain, with the rest looked up from reference TRBV5-5 and TRBJ2-1, is DAGVTQSPTHLIKTRGQQVTLRCSPISGHKSVSWYQQVLGQGPQFIFQYYEKEERGRGNFPDRFSARQFPNYSSELNVNALLLGDSALYLCASSSTSAVIDEQFFGPGTRLTVL.

The chain carries TRBV7-2 and TRBJ2-7; 8 nucleotides line up with TRBD2. V shed 5 bases, J shed 6 bases, and the junction held 18 bases outside the gene matches. The CDR3 is made up of 17 amino acids. The germline gives CDR1 SGHTA, CDR2 FQGNSA. CDR3 region: CASSEIVGLADFAEQYF. The CDR3 DNA reads TGTGCCAGCAGCGAGATTGTCGGACTAGCCGATTTTGCCGAGCAGTACTTC. Looking up the rest from reference TRBV7-2 and TRBJ2-7 gives the full variable domain: GAGVSQSPSNKVTEKGKDVELRCDPISGHTALYWYRQSLGQGLEFLIYFQGNSAPDKSGLPSDRFSAERTGGSVSTLTIQRTQQEDSAVYLCASSEIVGLADFAEQYFGPGTRLTVT.

This clonotype appeared many times. This CDR3 is CASSQFSGSGANVLTF. The CDR3 nucleotides read TGTGCCAGCAGCCAATTCTCGGGGTCTGGGGCCAACGTCCTGACTTTC. The rearrangement joins TRBV3-1 to TRBJ2-6; D is possibly TRBD2 (5 bases). The CDR3 contains 16 residues. Per germline, CDR1 LGHDT and CDR2 YNNKEL (reference sequence). V lost 2 bases and J 1 base, leaving 9 bases between the germline ends.

This clonotype was seen a handful of times. This rearrangement joins TRBV2 to TRBJ2-2; TRBD1 or TRBD2 may be the D gene (6 bases each). This CDR3 spans 14 amino acids. CDR1 is SNHLY, CDR2 FYNNEI, per germline. V gave up 5 bases and J gave up 4 bases, with 11 bases separating them. CDR3 in amino acids: CASSRGQSTGELFF. DNA of the CDR3: TGTGCCAGCAGTCGGGGGCAAAGCACCGGGGAGCTGTTTTTT.

V usage is TRBV27 and J usage is TRBJ2-3; 7 nucleotides match TRBD2. In germline, CDR1 is MNHEY, CDR2 SMNVEV (reference sequence). V trimming: 3 bases; J trimming: 0 bases; junction bases outside the gene matches: 9. The CDR3 has 17 residues. The DNA of the CDR3 is TGTGCCAGCAGTTTCGCAAATAGCGGGCCTAGCACAGATACGCAGTATTTT. Encoded protein: CASSFANSGPSTDTQYF.

This clonotype came up many times. V usage is TRBV5-1 and J usage is TRBJ2-1, with TRBD2 identical over 11 bases. J lost 6 bases, V lost 3 bases, and 5 bases had no gene match. Germline CDR1 SGHRS, CDR2 YFSETQ. The CDR3 has 15 residues. The CDR3 spells CASSSGLADVNEQFF. CDR3 in DNA: TGCGCCAGCAGCTCGGGACTAGCGGACGTCAATGAGCAGTTCTTC.

This clonotype was counted between two and nine times. The chain uses TRBV9 and TRBJ1-1; 7 positions match TRBD1. The CDR3 has 14 amino acids. V lost 3 bases to trimming and J lost 8 bases; unmatched junction nucleotides: 10. Germline V gives CDR1 SGDLS, CDR2 YYNGEE. The CDR3 DNA sequence: TGTGCCAGCAGCGAAACAGGGGCAACGGGAGAAGCTTTCTTT. Protein: CASSETGATGEAFF. The full variable domain, with the rest looked up from reference TRBV9 and TRBJ1-1, is DSGVTQTPKHLITATGQRVTLRCSPRSGDLSVYWYQQSLDQGLQFLIQYYNGEERAKGNILERFSAQQFPDLHSELNLSSLELGDSALYFCASSETGATGEAFFGQGTRLTVV.

For the CDR3, the DNA is TGTGCCAGCAGCTTAGATCTATCAGGGGTGGAGACCCAGTACTTC. Its protein product is CASSLDLSGVETQYF. The chain carries TRBV11-2 and TRBJ2-5, with D tentatively TRBD1 (6 bases). V lost 0 bases, J lost 5 bases, and 13 bases lay in between. Germline V gene lookup returns CDR1 SGHAT and CDR2 FQNNGV. CDR3 length equals 15 residues.